This T cell receptor beta chain was identified during a study of Ad26.COV2.S vaccination and SARS-CoV-2 variants. Study outcomes and limitations: Non-spike TCR breadth showed similarity between vaccine and placebo recipients. Substantial response breadth was reportedly seen for spike-specific CD8+ and CD4+ T cells after vaccination.

The trim removed 0 bases at V and 2 bases at J, leaving 1 base unmatched. This CDR3 is 15 amino acids long. The germline CDR1 and CDR2 sequences are SGHAT and FQNNGV. TCRdb keeps only in-frame clones here, not all; method: immunoSEQ multiplex PCR. Here the sample spans about 350,000 clones, approximately 90% being singletons. Notes on this clone: Its specificity is not known.

Treatment reported: over 15 received Ad26.COV2.S at low or high dose, single or two shots; a few received placebo; per-sample allocation not given. Material that was analyzed had been drawn on day 63 after the first vaccine or placebo injection. As its vector, the vaccine had Ad26, which expressed Wuhan-strain SARS-CoV-2 spike. This sequence originates from a person between 18 and 65 years old who received the Ad26.COV2.S COVID-19 vaccine or a placebo. The input for sequencing was peripheral blood, taken in a trial of Ad26.COV2.S vaccine versus placebo. V usage is TRBV11-2 and J usage is TRBJ1-5; 7 bases map to TRBD1. The CDR3 here is CASSLEDRGNQPQHF. The CDR3, as DNA: TGTGCCAGCAGCTTAGAAGACAGGGGCAATCAGCCCCAGCATTTT.